These 16 T cell receptor beta chains share one sample of origin, sequenced in a study of cytotoxic CD8 clonotypes in ibrutinib-treated CLL. Sequencing used immunoSEQ multiplex PCR; TCRdb keeps in-frame clones, though not all of them. Of some 200,000 clones detected, 79% appear once; the ten largest clones hold about an eighth. The sequencing used PBMCs, collected after 12 months of ibrutinib treatment. These receptors all come from a human donor with chronic lymphocytic leukemia.

V and J are TRBV6-1 and TRBJ1-1, with D unresolved. CDR1 is MNHNS, CDR2 SASEGT, per germline. V lost 6 bases to trimming and J lost 2 bases, with 10 bases between them. CDR3 size: 13 residues. The DNA of the CDR3 is TGTGCCAGCAGGGACTACACAAACACTGAAGCTTTCTTT. Translated, it gives CASRDYTNTEAFF.

This chain links TRBV5-6 with TRBJ2-3, with 11 bases matching TRBD2. V was clipped by 4 bases and J by 4 bases; unmatched bases: 8. CDR3 length: 16 amino acids. Germline-derived CDR1 and CDR2 are SGHDT and YYEEEE. The CDR3 DNA follows: TGTGCCAGCAGCCCCGGACTAGCGGGCTATGCAGATACGCAGTATTTT. This codes for CASSPGLAGYADTQYF.

The chain employs TRBV4-1 and TRBJ1-3; D uncertain. V was clipped by 2 bases and J by 2 bases, with 10 bases between them. Germline lookup yields CDR1 MGHRA and CDR2 YSYEKL. The length of the CDR3 is 15 residues. The DNA of the CDR3 is TGCGCCAGCAGCCAATCTCTGGGGACTGGAAACACCATATATTTT. This gives the protein CASSQSLGTGNTIYF.

This clone was detected a few times. The CDR3 sequence is CASARSGAGHEQFF. DNA of the CDR3: TGTGCTAGTGCCCGTAGCGGGGCCGGCCATGAGCAGTTCTTC. V gene TRBV12-5 combines with J gene TRBJ2-1; 8 nucleotides agree with TRBD2. Germline V lookup: CDR1 LGHNT, CDR2 FRNRAP. The CDR3 covers 14 residues. V trimming: 7 bases; J trimming: 8 bases; junction bases outside the gene matches: 10.

The table lists this clone with a few counts. The sample contains more than one DNA sequence encoding this CDR3. This chain connects TRBV7-3 to TRBJ2-3, with D possibly called TRBD1 or TRBD2 (5 bases each). The V end lost 1 base, the J end lost 0 bases, and 5 bases lay between the germline ends. The germline V gene encodes CDR1 SGHTA and CDR2 FQGTGA. This CDR3 has 14 residues. The CDR3 nucleotides are TGTGCCAGCAGCTTAAGGGGGAGCACAGATACGCAGTATTTT. Translated: CASSLRGSTDTQYF.

This clone showed up just a few times. V gene TRBV29-1 combines with J gene TRBJ1-1, with D possibly TRBD1 on 5 matching bases. The CDR3 contains 12 residues. The V end was cut by 3 bases, the J end by 4 bases, with 9 bases between. Germline V CDR1 and CDR2: SQVTM, ANQGSEA. Written as DNA, the CDR3 is TGCAGCGTTGACAGGGTGGCCACTGAAGCTTTCTTT. Protein product: CSVDRVATEAFF.

The genes are TRBV5-1 and TRBJ2-1; the D is unclear. V shed 0 bases and J shed 5 bases, with 9 bases lying between them. There are 14 residues in the CDR3. Germline lookup yields CDR1 SGHRS and CDR2 YFSETQ. The CDR3 bases are TGCGCCAGCAGCTTGGGCCCCGGCCACAATGAGCAGTTCTTC. This translates into CASSLGPGHNEQFF.

The chain combines TRBV7-9 with TRBJ1-3; the D is unclear. The CDR3 has 14 amino acids. V lost 1 base and J lost 0, with 4 bases in between. Germline CDR1 SEHNR, CDR2 FQNEAQ (reference sequence). The CDR3 coding sequence is TGTGCCAGCAGCTTAGGGGACTCTGGAAACACCATATATTTT. The encoded protein is CASSLGDSGNTIYF. Variable domain in full (rest from reference TRBV7-9 and TRBJ1-3): DTGVSQNPRHKITKRGQNVTFRCDPISEHNRLYWYRQTLGQGPEFLTYFQNEAQLEKSRLLSDRFSAERPKGSFSTLEIQRTEQGDSAMYLCASSLGDSGNTIYFGEGSWLTVV.

The chain uses TRBV5-4 and TRBJ2-2; maybe TRBD1 (6 bases). The CDR3 has 14 residues. Between the trimmed V and J ends, which lost 4 bases and 1 base, there was a span of 8 bases. CDR1 and CDR2 (germline): SGHNT, YYREEE (reference sequence). The CDR3 region has the DNA TGTGCCAGCAGCACACAGGGGAACACCGGGGAGCTGTTTTTT. Amino acid sequence: CASSTQGNTGELFF.

This chain joins TRBV6-1 and TRBJ1-3; D gene uncertain. Trimming cost V 4 bases and J 2 bases, with 12 bases left between them. CDR1 is MNHNS and CDR2 is SASEGT in the germline V gene. This CDR3 has 15 residues. The chain's CDR3 is CASSAVLPAGNTIYF. CDR3 coding DNA: TGTGCCAGCAGTGCAGTTCTCCCGGCTGGAAACACCATATATTTT.

The rearrangement joins TRBV14 to TRBJ2-3; no definite D call. Trimming cost V 4 bases and J 5 bases, with 13 bases left between them. The CDR3 consists of 14 residues. The germline gives CDR1 SGHDN, CDR2 FVKESK. CDR3 in amino acids: CASSPSSLLDTQYF. The CDR3 coding sequence is TGTGCCAGCAGCCCATCCTCCTTACTAGATACGCAGTATTTT.

The gene calls are TRBV5-3 and TRBJ1-1; weak D call: TRBD1 (5 bases). Being an ORF, TRBV5-3 has a function that is uncertain. CDR3 size: 13 residues. The V gene lost 8 bases and the J gene lost 2 bases, with 13 bases spanning the gap. DNA for the CDR3: TGTGCCAGCTACGAGGGACCCAACACTGAAGCTTTCTTT. It translates to CASYEGPNTEAFF.

In this sample, this clone turned up a few times. The chain carries TRBV13 and TRBJ1-2, with D unclear. Germline CDR1 PRHDT, CDR2 FYEKMQ (reference sequence). V gave up 1 base and J gave up 9 bases, with 15 bases separating them. The CDR3 contains 14 residues. The CDR3 is CASSLVGGDWSYTF. CDR3 bases: TGTGCCAGCAGCTTAGTTGGCGGGGATTGGAGCTACACCTTC.

The chain recombines TRBV7-8 with TRBJ1-2; D ambiguous. The V end lost 0 bases, the J end lost 3 bases, and 8 bases lay between the germline ends. Germline CDR1 reads SGHVS; CDR2 reads FQNEAQ. The CDR3 sequence is 14 residues long. The CDR3 region has the DNA TGTGCCAGCAGCTTAGCTGACGGTGACTATGGCTACACCTTC. It encodes CASSLADGDYGYTF.

Only a few counts were recorded for this clone. The chain recombines TRBV2 with TRBJ2-2, with D perhaps TRBD1 (6 bases). CDR1 is SNHLY, CDR2 FYNNEI, per germline. Trimming took off 6 bases at V and 0 bases at J, with 11 bases between the two ends. The CDR3 is made up of 15 amino acids. The CDR3 nucleotides read TGTGCCAGCAGGGGGACACCAACGAACACCGGGGAGCTGTTTTTT. Its translation is CASRGTPTNTGELFF.

The chain carries TRBV27 and TRBJ2-3, with unresolved D. Per the germline V gene, CDR1 is MNHEY and CDR2 is SMNVEV (reference sequence). Between the trimmed V and J ends, which lost 9 bases and 1 base, there was a span of 11 bases. This CDR3 contains 13 residues. The CDR3 DNA is TGTGCCAGTCGGGTTTATGGCACAGATACGCAGTATTTT. Translating it yields CASRVYGTDTQYF.